The 26 T cell receptor beta chains below were found in one sample sequenced in a study of Ad26.COV2.S vaccination and SARS-CoV-2 variants (dated by TCRdb to about 2021). The treatment or condition label, as the study defines it: some 20 received Ad26.COV2.S at low or high dose, single or two shots; a few received placebo; per-sample allocation not given. Repertoires of vaccine and placebo recipients were sequenced from samples collected on day 63 after the first injection. The protocol used for the library was the immunoSEQ multiplex PCR assay. This immuneACCESS table, as held by TCRdb, lists in-frame sequences with V and J called but not all clones. Of the missing ones, under half trace to an unresolved V gene in checked studies; the others have no known cause. The sample table records some 390,000 clones; approximately 90% of these occur just once. The ten largest clones add up to 1.5% to 2% of the sample.

Sequencing used peripheral blood, obtained in a trial of Ad26.COV2.S vaccine versus placebo. Source of these receptors: a person aged 18-65 years who received the Ad26.COV2.S COVID-19 vaccine or a placebo.

The chain has TRBV2 and TRBJ2-1; D is ambiguous. The germline CDR1 and CDR2 sequences are SNHLY and FYNNEI. This CDR3 region has 12 residues. The germline V and J ends were trimmed by 1 base and 7 bases, with 5 bases remaining between them. CDR3 nucleotide sequence: TGTGCCAGCAGTGAAGGTAGTAATGAGCAGTTCTTC. Translating gives CASSEGSNEQFF.

CDR3 sequence: CASSTFGGSNTGELFF. As DNA, the CDR3 is TGTGCCAGCAGCACATTTGGGGGGTCGAACACCGGGGAGCTGTTTTTT. The chain has TRBV11-1 and TRBJ2-2; possibly TRBD2 for D (6 bases). CDR1 SGHAT and CDR2 FQDESV come from the germline V gene (reference sequence). V dropped 5 bases and J dropped 0 bases, with 13 bases sitting between them. The CDR3 covers 16 residues. Drawing the rest from reference TRBV11-1 and TRBJ2-2, the complete variable domain is EAEVAQSPRYKITEKSQAVAFWCDPISGHATLYWYRQILGQGPELLVQFQDESVVDDSQLPKDRFSAERLKGVDSTLKIQPAELGDSAMYLCASSTFGGSNTGELFFGEGSRLTVL.

The chain links TRBV2 to TRBJ2-1, with a weak D call TRBD1 (6 bases). Germline CDR1 is SNHLY and CDR2 is FYNNEI. The CDR3 is made up of 13 amino acids. The V end was cut by 1 base, the J end by 7 bases, with 8 bases between. CDR3: CASSEVQGNEQFF. In DNA, the CDR3 is TGTGCCAGCAGTGAAGTCCAGGGGAATGAGCAGTTCTTC.

The sample holds one count of this clone. The J gene is TRBJ2-3, the V gene TRBV28; D might be TRBD1 or TRBD2, each matching 6 bases. In germline, CDR1 is MDHEN, CDR2 SYDVKM. Trimming removed 8 bases at V and 4 bases at J, with 13 bases between. The CDR3 consists of 13 residues. The CDR3 spells CASGGGGPDTQYF. As DNA, the CDR3 is TGTGCCAGCGGTGGAGGGGGGCCAGATACGCAGTATTTT.

This rearrangement joins TRBV6-4 to TRBJ2-7; D is possibly TRBD2 (6 bases). The V end lost 8 bases, the J end lost 2 bases, and 16 bases lay between the germline ends. CDR1 MRHNA and CDR2 SNTAGT come from the germline V gene. This CDR3 is 14 amino acids long. The CDR3 nucleotides are TGTGCCAGCTGGGACTTCAACCACCCCTACGAGCAGTACTTC. As protein: CASWDFNHPYEQYF.

J is TRBJ1-5 and V is TRBV30, with 8 bases lining up with TRBD1. Germline lookup yields CDR1 GTSNPN and CDR2 SVGIG (reference sequence). The CDR3 runs to 13 residues. V lost 5 bases to trimming and J lost 7 bases; unmatched junction nucleotides: 7. The DNA of the CDR3 is TGTGCCTGGTCAGGGGGCCTCCCCCAGCCCCAGCATTTT. Translation: CAWSGGLPQPQHF. Combining the CDR3 with reference TRBV30 and TRBJ1-5 gives the whole variable domain SQTIHQWPATLVQPVGSPLSLECTVEGTSNPNLYWYRQAAGRGLQLLFYSVGIGQISSEVPQNLSASRPQDRQFILSSKKLLLSDSGFYLCAWSGGLPQPQHFGDGTRLSIL.

This chain joins TRBV29-1 and TRBJ2-7; 9 nucleotides match TRBD1. Germline V gives CDR1 SQVTM, CDR2 ANQGSEA. CDR3 size: 15 residues. Losses at the gene ends were 6 bases for V and 9 bases for J; bases not matched to a gene: 18. CDR3 nucleotide sequence: TGCAGCGTGACCATCCGGGACAGGGATGAGAGGGGGCAGTACTTC. Amino acids: CSVTIRDRDERGQYF.

V is TRBV6-1 and J is TRBJ2-3; D remains unclear. Per germline, CDR1 MNHNS and CDR2 SASEGT. The CDR3 has 14 amino acids. With 0 bases removed from V and 5 bases from J, the gap between germline ends came to 9 bases. This CDR3 reads CASSEAERRDTQYF. The CDR3 DNA follows: TGTGCCAGCAGTGAAGCCGAGCGTAGAGATACGCAGTATTTT.

V and J are TRBV3-1 (or the pseudogene TRBV3-2) and TRBJ2-2; D unclear. CDR1 and CDR2 from the germline V gene are LGHDT and YNNKEL (reference sequence). Between the trimmed V and J ends, which lost 5 bases and 3 bases, there was a span of 7 bases. The CDR3 extends over 13 amino acids. The CDR3 bases are TGTGCCAGCAGCATGGACCACACCGGGGAGCTGTTTTTT. Its translation: CASSMDHTGELFF.

With respect to this clone: Different DNA sequences within this sample yield the same CDR3. This sequence joins TRBV9 and TRBJ2-7; possibly TRBD2 for D (6 bases). V shed 2 bases and J shed 2 bases, with 11 bases lying between them. Germline V gene sequence: CDR1 SGDLS, CDR2 YYNGEE. The CDR3 loop spans 14 amino acids. The CDR3 bases are TGTGCCAGCAGCGTGGACGGGGGAACCTACGAGCAGTACTTC. Amino acids: CASSVDGGTYEQYF.

This rearrangement joins TRBV5-4 to TRBJ2-2; 9 nucleotides agree with TRBD2. After removal of 4 bases from V and 4 bases from J, the junction contained 11 bases not matched to a gene. Germline assignment: CDR1 SGHNT and CDR2 YYREEE (reference sequence). The CDR3 covers 17 residues. The CDR3 protein is CASSLLGAGGPTGELFF. CDR3 nucleotide sequence: TGTGCCAGCAGCCTCCTCGGGGCGGGAGGGCCCACCGGGGAGCTGTTTTTT.

The gene calls are TRBV5-1 and TRBJ2-3; D is possibly TRBD2 (5 bases). Germline CDR1 and CDR2: SGHRS and YFSETQ. V was pared by 3 bases and J by 0 bases, with 11 bases between. The CDR3 loop spans 15 amino acids. This CDR3 is CASSSDGVSTDTQYF. CDR3 coding DNA: TGCGCCAGCAGCTCGGACGGGGTGAGCACAGATACGCAGTATTTT.

The rearrangement links TRBV4-2 to TRBJ2-7; D is possibly TRBD1 (5 bases). The CDR3 has 15 residues. V was cut by 0 bases and J by 3 bases, with 12 bases left in between. In germline, CDR1 is LGHNA, CDR2 YNFKEQ. CDR3 loop: CASSQDPTEIYEQYF. The CDR3 nucleotides are TGTGCCAGCAGCCAAGACCCGACAGAAATCTACGAGCAGTACTTC.

This rearrangement joins TRBV21-1 to TRBJ1-5; the table calls TRBD1, which could not be checked here. TRBV21-1 is flagged as a pseudogene. The CDR3 is 13 residues long. CDR3 nucleotides: TGTGCCAGCAGTAGTCCAGGGCCCCAGCCCCAGCATTTT. Its protein is CASSSPGPQPQHF.

This rearrangement joins TRBV6-6 to TRBJ2-7, with TRBD1 matching 7 bases. The V gene end was trimmed by 5 bases and the J gene end by 0 bases; junction bases not matched to a gene: 7. The length of the CDR3 is 15 residues. Germline V gives CDR1 MNHNY, CDR2 SVGAGI (reference sequence). CDR3 nucleotide sequence: TGTGCCAGCAGTCCACCTCGGGACAGCTCCTACGAGCAGTACTTC. Translated, it gives CASSPPRDSSYEQYF.

This chain joins TRBV11-3 and TRBJ1-1, with a possible D match to TRBD1 (6 bases). Germline V gene lookup returns CDR1 SGHNT and CDR2 YENEEA. V was pared by 5 bases and J by 3 bases, with 16 bases between. This CDR3 has 15 amino acids. This chain's CDR3 is CASSPSGGPDTEAFF. CDR3 DNA: TGTGCCAGCAGCCCTAGCGGGGGGCCAGACACTGAAGCTTTCTTT.

This clone came up once. This chain joins TRBV19 and TRBJ2-1; weak D call: TRBD2 (5 bases). Germline lookup yields CDR1 LNHDA and CDR2 SQIVND (reference sequence). The CDR3 length is 15 residues. Trimming stripped 5 bases from V and 8 bases from J, with 19 bases between. This chain's CDR3 is CASSGSSRPSDEQFF. The CDR3 bases are TGTGCCAGTAGTGGGTCTAGCCGGCCCAGCGATGAGCAGTTCTTC.

This clone has only a few counts. The rearrangement links TRBV29-1 to TRBJ2-3; the D gene is possibly TRBD1 (6 bases). This CDR3 has 13 residues. Trimming removed 3 bases at V and 3 bases at J, with 10 bases between. Germline V lookup: CDR1 SQVTM, CDR2 ANQGSEA. The CDR3 DNA follows: TGCAGCGTTGAGCCAAGGGGGACAGATACGCAGTATTTT. Encoded protein: CSVEPRGTDTQYF.

The J gene is TRBJ1-4, the V gene TRBV7-2; D gene ambiguous. Germline V gene sequence: CDR1 SGHTA, CDR2 FQGNSA. The ends were cut back, 3 bases at V and 3 bases at J, with 11 bases in the middle. CDR3 length equals 15 residues. The CDR3 region has the DNA TGTGCCAGCAGCTTTGGAGCCTCTGCTAATGAAAAACTGTTTTTT. It encodes CASSFGASANEKLFF.

V is TRBV11-3 and J is TRBJ2-1, with TRBD2 as a possible D gene (6 bases). There are 15 residues in the CDR3. The germline V and J ends were trimmed by 2 bases and 6 bases, with 14 bases remaining between them. The germline CDR1 and CDR2 sequences are SGHNT and YENEEA. The CDR3 nucleotides are TGTGCCAGCAGCTTATACGCTAGCGAGCTCAATGAGCAGTTCTTC. Translated, it gives CASSLYASELNEQFF.

Only one count was recorded for this clone. The genes are TRBV4-1 and TRBJ2-5; weak D call: TRBD1 (6 bases). Germline values: CDR1 MGHRA, CDR2 YSYEKL. This CDR3 contains 16 residues. V lost 3 bases and J lost 5, with 19 bases in between. Here the CDR3 reads CASSHSWRQASETQYF. CDR3 in DNA: TGCGCCAGCAGCCATTCTTGGAGACAGGCGTCGGAGACCCAGTACTTC.

This clone was detected once. V gene TRBV27 combines with J gene TRBJ2-1, with TRBD2 identical over 11 bases. With V trimmed by 6 bases and J by 7 bases, 14 bases remained unmatched. The CDR3 runs to 17 residues. Germline V gene sequence: CDR1 MNHEY, CDR2 SMNVEV (reference sequence). The CDR3 here is CASRWSELAGVGNEQFF. The DNA of the CDR3 is TGTGCCAGCAGATGGAGTGAACTAGCGGGAGTTGGGAATGAGCAGTTCTTC.

The V and J genes are TRBV28 and TRBJ1-1; weak D call: TRBD1 (5 bases). CDR1 and CDR2 from the germline V gene are MDHEN and SYDVKM. The germline V and J ends were trimmed by 5 bases and 1 base, with 14 bases remaining between them. This CDR3 is 15 amino acids long. Here the CDR3 DNA reads TGTGCCAGCAGTCCTCTCCCTAGGGGGAACACTGAAGCTTTCTTT. As protein: CASSPLPRGNTEAFF.

In nucleotides, the CDR3 is TGCGCCAGCACGGGGACTAGCCCTACCGGGGAGCTGTTTTTT. Translating gives CASTGTSPTGELFF. The chain carries TRBV5-1 and TRBJ2-2; 9 bases map to TRBD2. Germline CDR1 and CDR2: SGHRS and YFSETQ. The trim removed 6 bases at V and 5 bases at J, leaving 5 bases unmatched. This CDR3 region has 14 residues.

V and J are TRBV5-1 and TRBJ2-1; a weak D match, TRBD2 (6 bases). The germline CDR1 and CDR2 sequences are SGHRS and YFSETQ. The CDR3 totals 15 residues. With 0 bases removed from V and 7 bases from J, the gap between germline ends came to 14 bases. The CDR3 nucleotides read TGCGCCAGCAGCTTGGTTGGCGGGGCCGGGAATGAGCAGTTCTTC. Its translation is CASSLVGGAGNEQFF.

The rearrangement uses TRBV30 and TRBJ2-7; D gene ambiguous. The V end was cut by 5 bases, the J end by 2 bases, with 19 bases between. CDR3 length: 15 amino acids. Looked up from germline, CDR1 is GTSNPN and CDR2 is SVGIG (reference sequence). CDR3 sequence (DNA): TGTGCCTGGGCAGGCCGCATCGTCCAAACCTACGAGCAGTACTTC. Its protein is CAWAGRIVQTYEQYF.